By sample share, the clone carrying this T cell receptor beta chain is medium-sized (0.01 to 0.1%). The antigen is undetermined. Study-wide results and caveats: Greatest tumor Treg TCR overlap was with tumor naive CD4+ cells.

The memory fraction was CD4+CD45RO+CD25- cells. TCRdb redid the calling of the 5' RACE reads with MiXCR, one entry per CDR3 protein. The repertoire holds about 8,600 distinct CDR3 sequences, with around 16% as singletons. This CDR3 has 14 residues. Germline V gene data show CDR1 as SGHRS and CDR2 as YFSETQ. The V segment lost 0 bases and the J segment 8 bases; nucleotides outside the gene matches: 3. This receptor was obtained from a female donor with breast cancer. The material sequenced was memory CD4+ T cells sorted from blood. As to subset: memory CD4+ T cells, CD4+CD45RO+CD25-. The J gene is TRBJ2-4, the V gene TRBV5-1; 9 positions match TRBD1. The CDR3 DNA follows: TGCGCCAGCAGCTTGGACAGGGGGCGAGACATTCAGTACTTC. Amino acid sequence: CASSLDRGRDIQYF.